This TCR beta chain was captured in a study of blood T cell repertoires in COVID-19. The overall study: The United States, Italy and Spain provided the acute and convalescent COVID-19 samples. PBMCs, B-cell-depleted T cells, or T cells were the source of the cDNA or gDNA that made up the material.

Per the study methods: Scientists estimated how many nucleated cells there were by amplifying reference gene primers. The protocol was immunoSEQ multiplex PCR, while the TCRdb copy is restricted to in-frame clones and leaves out a portion. The V and J calls and clone size are taken from that table; D and trimming were inferred from the DNA. The table shows 200,000 to 250,000 clones, with around 89% occurring only once. The clonotype comes from a middle-aged woman with acute or convalescent COVID-19. Sequencing used peripheral blood.

For the CDR3, the DNA is TGTGCCAGCAGCCAATTTCCGAGAACTGAAGCTTTCTTT. It codes for CASSQFPRTEAFF. V usage is TRBV3-1 (or the pseudogene TRBV3-2) and J usage is TRBJ1-1; D is unclear. The ends were cut back, 2 bases at V and 5 bases at J, with 9 bases in the middle. Germline CDR1 reads LGHDT; CDR2 reads YNNKEL (reference sequence). The CDR3 loop spans 13 amino acids.